The TCR beta chain under discussion was sequenced for a study of T-cell reconstitution after alpha-beta-depleted transplantation in children. This CDR3 has 18 residues. After removal of 1 base from V and 0 bases from J, the junction contained 9 bases not matched to a gene. The germline gives CDR1 SGHVS, CDR2 FNYEAQ. This clonotype was counted only a few times. Its antigen is not known. Whole-study findings and limits: Reportedly, only several hundred clones from non-depleted graft cells drove alpha-beta T-cell counts at about two months.

Preparation of the TCRbeta library used unique molecular identifiers. TCRdb used MiXCR to reprocess the PCR reads, holding one entry per CDR3 protein. The sample yields roughly 340,000 distinct CDR3 sequences, roughly 15% seen once. This TCR was sampled from a male patient between 2 and 10 years old who had a stem cell transplant for acute lymphoblastic leukemia, so the T cells may come from the graft donor. The sequences come from PBMCs, mostly from graft donor cells, collected 360 days after TCRalphabeta/CD19-depleted stem cell transplant. The chain recombines TRBV7-6 with TRBJ2-1; 7 nucleotides agree with TRBD1. The DNA of the CDR3 is TGTGCCAGCAGCTTAGAAGGGGGCCGGGGTAACTCCTACAATGAGCAGTTCTTC. This sequence encodes CASSLEGGRGNSYNEQFF.